A single sample gave rise to the 2 T cell receptor beta chains below, sequenced in a study of blood T cell repertoires in COVID-19. Generated by immunoSEQ multiplex PCR, the TCRdb table keeps only in-frame clones and is missing some. The sample consists of 100,000 to 130,000 clones, 60% to 85% of them appearing once. Sequencing input: peripheral blood. The receptors were sampled from a man between 65 and 85 years old with acute or convalescent COVID-19.

This clone has only one observation. The chain combines TRBV21-1 with TRBJ1-2; the table calls TRBD1, which could not be checked here. TRBV21-1 is tagged as a pseudogene. The CDR3 has 15 residues. The CDR3 sequence is CASSKTGGANYGYTF. In nucleotides, the CDR3 is TGTGCCAGCAGCAAAACAGGGGGTGCTAACTATGGCTACACCTTC.

The chain employs TRBV21-1 and TRBJ1-5; the table's D call, TRBD1, has no DNA check behind it. TRBV21-1 is classified as a pseudogene. The length of the CDR3 is 15 residues. CDR3 coding DNA: TGTGCCAGCAGCAATATAACAGGGGGTCATCAGCCCCAGCATTTT. Its protein is CASSNITGGHQPQHF.